This T cell receptor (beta chain) stems from a study of shared clonotypes between healthy human individuals. All the donors were Caucasian adults who lived in Nashville, Tennessee. Broader study findings: In a handful of donors, around 5% of naive CD4 clonotypes appeared in common.

The CDR3 is 12 amino acids. Trimming pared 4 bases from V and 4 bases from J, leaving 8 bases between. Germline V gives CDR1 SGHRS, CDR2 YFSETQ. Clones were sequenced by immunoSEQ multiplex PCR, and TCRdb holds only the in-frame ones, with some missing. This sample has around 2.3 million clones; under 97% occur once, and the top ten carry around 0.13%. Concerning this clone: What it binds is unknown.

The sequence derives from a young man in good health. This rearrangement joins TRBV5-1 to TRBJ2-5; D is perhaps TRBD2 (5 bases). Material for sequencing was naive CD4+ T cells sorted from blood. As for subset: CD45RA+ positively selected. CDR3 sequence: CASSEGAETQYF. The CDR3 DNA reads as TGCGCCAGCAGCGAGGGTGCAGAGACCCAGTACTTC. Full variable domain (missing parts from reference TRBV5-1 and TRBJ2-5): KAGVTQTPRYLIKTRGQQVTLSCSPISGHRSVSWYQQTPGQGLQFLFEYFSETQRNKGNFPGRFSGRQFSNSRSEMNVSTLELGDSALYLCASSEGAETQYFGPGTRLLVL.